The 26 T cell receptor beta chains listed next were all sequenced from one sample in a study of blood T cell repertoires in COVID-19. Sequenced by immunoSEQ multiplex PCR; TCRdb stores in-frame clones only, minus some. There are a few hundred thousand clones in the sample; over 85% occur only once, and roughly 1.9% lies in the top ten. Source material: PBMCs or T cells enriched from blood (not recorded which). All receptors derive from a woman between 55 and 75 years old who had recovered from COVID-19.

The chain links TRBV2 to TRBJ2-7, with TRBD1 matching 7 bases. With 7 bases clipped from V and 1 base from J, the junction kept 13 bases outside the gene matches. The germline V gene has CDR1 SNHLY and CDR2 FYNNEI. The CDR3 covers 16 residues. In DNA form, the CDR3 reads TGTGCCAGCATAATACAGGGGATACGTAGTTCCTACGAGCAGTACTTC. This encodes CASIIQGIRSSYEQYF.

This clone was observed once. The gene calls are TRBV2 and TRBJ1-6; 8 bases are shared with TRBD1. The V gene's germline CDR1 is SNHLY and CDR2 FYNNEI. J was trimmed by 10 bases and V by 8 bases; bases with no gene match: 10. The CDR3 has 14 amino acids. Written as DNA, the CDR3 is TGTGCCAGCGGGAAGGACAGGGCTCGGTCACCCCTCCACTTT. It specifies CASGKDRARSPLHF.

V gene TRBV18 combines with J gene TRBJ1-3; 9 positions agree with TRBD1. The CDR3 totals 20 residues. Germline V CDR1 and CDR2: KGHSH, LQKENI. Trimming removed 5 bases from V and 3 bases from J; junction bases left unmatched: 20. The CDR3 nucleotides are TGTGCCAGCTCATTGTCGGTTCGACGGGACAGGGACGCATTTGGAAACACCATATATTTT. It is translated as CASSLSVRRDRDAFGNTIYF.

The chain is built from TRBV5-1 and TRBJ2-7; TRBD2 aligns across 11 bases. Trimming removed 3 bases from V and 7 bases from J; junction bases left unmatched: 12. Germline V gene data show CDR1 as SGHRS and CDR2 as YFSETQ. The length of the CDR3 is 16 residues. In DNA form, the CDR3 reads TGCGCCAGCAGCTCCTTACCGGGACTAGCGGCAAAGGAGCAGTACTTC. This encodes CASSSLPGLAAKEQYF.

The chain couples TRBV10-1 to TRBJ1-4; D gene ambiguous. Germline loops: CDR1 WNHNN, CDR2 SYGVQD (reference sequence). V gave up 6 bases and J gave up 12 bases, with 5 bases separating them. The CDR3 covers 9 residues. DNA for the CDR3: TGCGCCAGCAGGGCCGAACTGTTTTTT. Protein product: CASRAELFF.

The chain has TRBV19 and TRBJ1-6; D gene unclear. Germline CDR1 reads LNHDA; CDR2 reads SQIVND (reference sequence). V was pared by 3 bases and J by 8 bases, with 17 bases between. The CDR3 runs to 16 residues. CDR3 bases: TGTGCCAGTAGTATTCCCTTCGGCGGCGCTGATTCACCCCTCCACTTT. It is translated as CASSIPFGGADSPLHF.

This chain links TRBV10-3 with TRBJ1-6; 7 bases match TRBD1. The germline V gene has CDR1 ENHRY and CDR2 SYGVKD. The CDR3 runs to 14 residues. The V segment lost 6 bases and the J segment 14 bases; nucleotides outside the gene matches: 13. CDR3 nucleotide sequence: TGTGCCATCAGGCCCGGGACAGTCTCCGCAACCCTCCACTTT. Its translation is CAIRPGTVSATLHF.

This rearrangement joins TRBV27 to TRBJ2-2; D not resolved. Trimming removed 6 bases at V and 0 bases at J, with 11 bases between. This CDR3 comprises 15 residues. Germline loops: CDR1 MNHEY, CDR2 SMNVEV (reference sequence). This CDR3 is CASRPNYANTGELFF. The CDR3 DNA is TGTGCCAGCAGACCCAACTACGCGAACACCGGGGAGCTGTTTTTT.

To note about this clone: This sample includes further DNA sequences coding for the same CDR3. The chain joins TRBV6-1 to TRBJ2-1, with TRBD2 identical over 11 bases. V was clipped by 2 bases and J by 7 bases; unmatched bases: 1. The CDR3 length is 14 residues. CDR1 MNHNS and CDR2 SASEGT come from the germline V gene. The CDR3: CASSELAGGNEQFF. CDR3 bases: TGTGCCAGCAGTGAACTAGCGGGAGGTAATGAGCAGTTCTTC.

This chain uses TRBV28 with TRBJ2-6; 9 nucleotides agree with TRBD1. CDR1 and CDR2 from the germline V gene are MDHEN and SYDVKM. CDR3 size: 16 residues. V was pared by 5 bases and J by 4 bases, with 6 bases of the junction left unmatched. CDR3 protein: CASSPGQGGGANVLTF. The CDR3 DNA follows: TGTGCCAGCAGTCCGGGACAGGGAGGCGGGGCCAACGTCCTGACTTTC. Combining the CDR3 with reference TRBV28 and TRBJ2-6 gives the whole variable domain DVKVTQSSRYLVKRTGEKVFLECVQDMDHENMFWYRQDPGLGLRLIYFSYDVKMKEKGDIPEGYSVSREKKERFSLILESASTNQTSMYLCASSPGQGGGANVLTFGAGSRLTVL.

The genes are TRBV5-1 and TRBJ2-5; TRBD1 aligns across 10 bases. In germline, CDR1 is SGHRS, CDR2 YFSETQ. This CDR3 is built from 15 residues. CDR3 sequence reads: CASEVTGGRGRTQYF. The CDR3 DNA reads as TGCGCAAGCGAAGTGACAGGGGGCAGAGGGCGAACCCAGTACTTC.

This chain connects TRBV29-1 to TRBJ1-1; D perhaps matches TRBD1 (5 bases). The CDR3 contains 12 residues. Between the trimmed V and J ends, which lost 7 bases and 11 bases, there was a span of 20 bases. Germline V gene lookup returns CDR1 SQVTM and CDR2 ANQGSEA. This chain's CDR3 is CSAKFLRAAAFF. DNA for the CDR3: TGCAGCGCGAAGTTTCTCAGGGCTGCTGCTTTCTTT.

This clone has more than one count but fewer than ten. Here the CDR3 reads CASSLASGTGSPLHF. CDR3 nucleotides: TGTGCCAGCAGCTTGGCTTCAGGGACAGGTTCACCCCTCCACTTT. V and J are TRBV5-4 and TRBJ1-6; TRBD1 aligns across 8 bases. Germline CDR1 SGHNT, CDR2 YYREEE (reference sequence). Trimming removed 0 bases from V and 9 bases from J; junction bases left unmatched: 5. The CDR3 is 15 amino acids.

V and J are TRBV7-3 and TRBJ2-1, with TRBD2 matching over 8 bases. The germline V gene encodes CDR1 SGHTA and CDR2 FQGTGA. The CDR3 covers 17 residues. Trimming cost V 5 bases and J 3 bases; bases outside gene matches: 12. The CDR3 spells CASSASGSGGSYNEQFF. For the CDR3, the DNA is TGTGCCAGCAGCGCTTCTGGATCGGGAGGGAGCTACAATGAGCAGTTCTTC.

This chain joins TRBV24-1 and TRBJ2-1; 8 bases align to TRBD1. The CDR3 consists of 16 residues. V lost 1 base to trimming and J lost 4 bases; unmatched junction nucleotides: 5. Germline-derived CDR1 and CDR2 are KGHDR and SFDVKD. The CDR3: CATSDLTGTGYNEQFF. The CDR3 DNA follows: TGTGCCACCAGTGATTTAACCGGGACAGGATACAATGAGCAGTTCTTC.

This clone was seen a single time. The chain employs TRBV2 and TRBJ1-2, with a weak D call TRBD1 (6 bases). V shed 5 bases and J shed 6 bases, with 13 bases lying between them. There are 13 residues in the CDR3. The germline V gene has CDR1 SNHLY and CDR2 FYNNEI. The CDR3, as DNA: TGTGCCAGCAGTACAGGGTTAGGGGATGGCTACACCTTC. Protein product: CASSTGLGDGYTF.

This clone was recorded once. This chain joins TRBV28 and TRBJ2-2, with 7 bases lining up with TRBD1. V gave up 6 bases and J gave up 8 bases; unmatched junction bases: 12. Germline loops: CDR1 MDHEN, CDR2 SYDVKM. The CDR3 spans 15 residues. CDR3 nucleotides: TGTGCCAGCAGCCGAGGGGGCCTGCGCGCGGGGGAGCTGTTTTTT. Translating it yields CASSRGGLRAGELFF.

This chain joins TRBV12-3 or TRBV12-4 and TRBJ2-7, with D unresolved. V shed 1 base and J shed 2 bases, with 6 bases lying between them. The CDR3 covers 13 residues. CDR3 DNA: TGTGCCAGCAGTTTAGGAGTAACCTACGAGCAGTACTTC. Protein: CASSLGVTYEQYF.

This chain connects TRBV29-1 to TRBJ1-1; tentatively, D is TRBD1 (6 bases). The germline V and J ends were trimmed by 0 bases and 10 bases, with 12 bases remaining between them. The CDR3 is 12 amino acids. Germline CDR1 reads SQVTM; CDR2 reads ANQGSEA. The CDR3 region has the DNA TGCAGCGTTGAAGATCGGGGCAGGGGAGCTTTCTTT. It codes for CSVEDRGRGAFF.

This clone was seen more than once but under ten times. CDR3 residues: CASSESASGEYEQYF. The CDR3 DNA sequence: TGCGCCAGCAGTGAGTCTGCTAGCGGGGAGTACGAGCAGTACTTC. The rearrangement uses TRBV10-2 and TRBJ2-7, with TRBD2 matching over 9 bases. The ends lost 0 bases at V and 4 bases at J; junction bases unmatched: 4. Germline-derived CDR1 and CDR2 are WSHSY and SAAADI. The CDR3 is 15 residues long.

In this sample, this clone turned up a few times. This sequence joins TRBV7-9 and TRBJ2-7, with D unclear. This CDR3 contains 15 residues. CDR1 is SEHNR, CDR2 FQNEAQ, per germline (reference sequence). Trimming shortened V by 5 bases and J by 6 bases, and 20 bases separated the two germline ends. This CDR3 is CASSLRAVQVGEQYF. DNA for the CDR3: TGTGCCAGCAGCCTTAGAGCAGTCCAGGTCGGCGAGCAGTACTTC. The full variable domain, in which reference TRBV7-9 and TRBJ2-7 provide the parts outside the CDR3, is DTGVSQNPRHKITKRGQNVTFRCDPISEHNRLYWYRQTLGQGPEFLTYFQNEAQLEKSRLLSDRFSAERPKGSFSTLEIQRTEQGDSAMYLCASSLRAVQVGEQYFGPGTRLTVT.

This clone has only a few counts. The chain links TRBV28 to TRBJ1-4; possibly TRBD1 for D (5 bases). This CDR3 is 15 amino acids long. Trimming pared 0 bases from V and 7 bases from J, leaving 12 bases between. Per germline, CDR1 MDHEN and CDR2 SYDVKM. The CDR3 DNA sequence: TGTGCCAGCAGTTTATGGGGGCCAGCCCGTGAAAAACTGTTTTTT. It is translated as CASSLWGPAREKLFF.

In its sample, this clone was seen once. The CDR3 DNA reads as TGCGCCAGCGCAGTCCAGGGTTTGGCTGAAGCTTTCTTT. It codes for CASAVQGLAEAFF. The chain has TRBV5-1 and TRBJ1-1; D might be TRBD1 (5 bases). This CDR3 has 13 amino acids. V was trimmed by 7 bases and J by 6 bases, leaving 16 bases between them. The germline gives CDR1 SGHRS, CDR2 YFSETQ.

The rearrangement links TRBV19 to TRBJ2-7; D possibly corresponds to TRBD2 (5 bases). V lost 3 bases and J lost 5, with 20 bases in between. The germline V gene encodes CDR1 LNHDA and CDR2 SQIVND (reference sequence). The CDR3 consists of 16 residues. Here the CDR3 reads CASSISPGNSYDEQYF. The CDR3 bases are TGTGCCAGTAGTATTTCCCCGGGAAATTCTTACGACGAGCAGTACTTC.

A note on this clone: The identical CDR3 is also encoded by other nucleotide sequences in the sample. The CDR3 reads CASSQGGGTEAFF. In DNA form, the CDR3 reads TGTGCCAGCAGCCAAGGGGGGGGCACTGAAGCTTTCTTT. The chain links TRBV3-1 (or the pseudogene TRBV3-2) to TRBJ1-1; D is possibly TRBD1 (5 bases). The V and J ends lost 1 base and 4 bases respectively, with 7 bases between them. This CDR3 spans 13 amino acids. Germline-derived CDR1 and CDR2 are LGHDT and YNNKEL (reference sequence).

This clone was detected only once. The CDR3 nucleotides read TGTGCCAGCAGCTTCGGACTAGCGGGGGGCCCCACAGATACGCAGTATTTT. Amino acids: CASSFGLAGGPTDTQYF. The genes are TRBV7-6 and TRBJ2-3; 14 bases line up with TRBD2. V dropped 3 bases and J dropped 2; count of bases not matched to a gene: 4. Looked up from germline, CDR1 is SGHVS and CDR2 is FNYEAQ. The CDR3 extends over 17 amino acids.